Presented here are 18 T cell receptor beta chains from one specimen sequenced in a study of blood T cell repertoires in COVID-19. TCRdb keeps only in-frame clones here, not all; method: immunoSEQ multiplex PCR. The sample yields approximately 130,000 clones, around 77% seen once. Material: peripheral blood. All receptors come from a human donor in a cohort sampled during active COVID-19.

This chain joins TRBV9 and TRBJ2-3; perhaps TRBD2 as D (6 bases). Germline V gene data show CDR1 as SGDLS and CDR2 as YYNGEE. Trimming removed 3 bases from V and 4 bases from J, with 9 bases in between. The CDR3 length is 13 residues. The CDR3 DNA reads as TGTGCCAGCAGCGGCGGAGGGCCAGATACGCAGTATTTT. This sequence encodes CASSGGGPDTQYF.

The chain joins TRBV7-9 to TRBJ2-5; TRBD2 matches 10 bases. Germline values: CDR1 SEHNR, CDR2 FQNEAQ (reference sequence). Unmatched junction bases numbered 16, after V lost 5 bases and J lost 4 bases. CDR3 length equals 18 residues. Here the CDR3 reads CASSVRDLAGEGSETQYF. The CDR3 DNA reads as TGTGCCAGCAGCGTCCGGGATCTAGCGGGGGAGGGTTCAGAGACCCAGTACTTC.

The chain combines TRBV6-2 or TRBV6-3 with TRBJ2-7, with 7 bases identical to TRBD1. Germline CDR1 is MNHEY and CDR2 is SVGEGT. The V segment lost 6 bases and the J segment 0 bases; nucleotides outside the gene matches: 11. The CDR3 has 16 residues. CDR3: CASSRQGLGGSYEQYF. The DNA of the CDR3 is TGTGCCAGCAGCCGACAGGGTCTTGGGGGCTCCTACGAGCAGTACTTC.

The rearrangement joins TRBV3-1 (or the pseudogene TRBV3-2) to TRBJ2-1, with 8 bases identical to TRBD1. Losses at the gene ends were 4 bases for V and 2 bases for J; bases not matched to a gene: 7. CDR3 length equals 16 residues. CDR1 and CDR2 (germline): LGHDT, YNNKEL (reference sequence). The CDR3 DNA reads TGTGCCAGCAGCCCCCGCGACAGGGGAACCTACAATGAGCAGTTCTTC. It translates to CASSPRDRGTYNEQFF.

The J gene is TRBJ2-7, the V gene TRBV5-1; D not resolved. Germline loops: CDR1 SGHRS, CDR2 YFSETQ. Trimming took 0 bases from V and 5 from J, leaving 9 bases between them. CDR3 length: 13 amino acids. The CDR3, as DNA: TGCGCCAGCAGCTTGGCCCCCAGGAACGAGCAGTACTTC. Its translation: CASSLAPRNEQYF.

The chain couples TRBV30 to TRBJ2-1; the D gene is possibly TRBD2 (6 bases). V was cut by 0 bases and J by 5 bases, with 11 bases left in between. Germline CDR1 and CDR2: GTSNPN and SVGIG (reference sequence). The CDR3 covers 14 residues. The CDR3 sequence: CAWSVLALHNEQFF. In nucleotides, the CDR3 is TGTGCCTGGAGTGTCCTAGCGCTACACAATGAGCAGTTCTTC.

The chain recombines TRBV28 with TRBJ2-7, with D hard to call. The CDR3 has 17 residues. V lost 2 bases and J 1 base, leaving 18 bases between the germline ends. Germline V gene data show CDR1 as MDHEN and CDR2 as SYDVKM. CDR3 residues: CASSLPLEEVTSYEQYF. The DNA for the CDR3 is TGTGCCAGCAGTTTACCCTTAGAAGAGGTAACTTCCTACGAGCAGTACTTC.

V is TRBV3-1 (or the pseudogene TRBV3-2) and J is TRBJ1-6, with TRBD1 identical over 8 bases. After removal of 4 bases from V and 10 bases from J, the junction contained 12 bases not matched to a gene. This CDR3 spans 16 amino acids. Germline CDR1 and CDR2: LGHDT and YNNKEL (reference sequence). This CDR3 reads CASSPADRGGGSPLHF. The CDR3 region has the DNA TGTGCCAGCAGCCCCGCCGACAGGGGAGGCGGGTCACCCCTCCACTTT.

CDR3 residues: CTSSQDRGNQPQHF. In nucleotides, the CDR3 is TGCACCAGCAGCCAAGATCGCGGTAATCAGCCCCAGCATTTT. V and J are TRBV1 and TRBJ1-5. TRBV1 represents a pseudogene. The CDR3 is 14 amino acids.

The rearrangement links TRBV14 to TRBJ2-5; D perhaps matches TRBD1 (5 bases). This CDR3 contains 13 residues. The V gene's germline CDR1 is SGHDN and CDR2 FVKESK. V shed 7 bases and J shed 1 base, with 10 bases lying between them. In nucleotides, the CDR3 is TGTGCCAGCAACAGACAGACCCAAGAGACCCAGTACTTC. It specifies CASNRQTQETQYF.

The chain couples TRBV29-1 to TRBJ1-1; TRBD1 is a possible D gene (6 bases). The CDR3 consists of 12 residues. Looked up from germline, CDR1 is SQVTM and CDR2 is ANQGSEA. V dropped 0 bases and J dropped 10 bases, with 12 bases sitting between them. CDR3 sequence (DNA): TGCAGCGTTGAAGAGCCCAGGGGTATAGCTTTCTTT. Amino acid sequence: CSVEEPRGIAFF.

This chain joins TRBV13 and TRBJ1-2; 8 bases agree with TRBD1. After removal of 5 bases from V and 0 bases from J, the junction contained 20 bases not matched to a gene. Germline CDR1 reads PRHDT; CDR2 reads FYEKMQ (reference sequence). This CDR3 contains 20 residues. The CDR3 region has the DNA TGTGCCAGCAGCCCGATACAGGGGGTTCCCTTCCACACTTCTAACTATGGCTACACCTTC. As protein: CASSPIQGVPFHTSNYGYTF.

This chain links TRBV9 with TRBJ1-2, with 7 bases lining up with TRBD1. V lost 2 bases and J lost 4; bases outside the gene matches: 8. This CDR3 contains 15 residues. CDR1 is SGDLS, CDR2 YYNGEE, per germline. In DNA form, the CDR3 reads TGTGCCAGCAGCGTTGCTGCAGGGGGAAGCTATGGCTACACCTTC. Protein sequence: CASSVAAGGSYGYTF.

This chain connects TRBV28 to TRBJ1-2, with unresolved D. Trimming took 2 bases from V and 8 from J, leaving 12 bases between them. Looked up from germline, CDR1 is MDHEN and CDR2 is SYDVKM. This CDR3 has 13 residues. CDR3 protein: CASSLRAYPGYTF. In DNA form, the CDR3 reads TGTGCCAGCAGTTTACGCGCCTACCCCGGCTACACCTTC.

CDR3 region: CASSQDQASLNTEAFF. In DNA, the CDR3 is TGTGCCAGCAGCCAAGATCAGGCCAGTTTGAACACTGAAGCTTTCTTT. This sequence joins TRBV4-2 and TRBJ1-1, with D unresolved. The CDR3 runs to 16 residues. Trimming stripped 0 bases from V and 0 bases from J, with 11 bases between. Germline CDR1 LGHNA, CDR2 YNFKEQ.

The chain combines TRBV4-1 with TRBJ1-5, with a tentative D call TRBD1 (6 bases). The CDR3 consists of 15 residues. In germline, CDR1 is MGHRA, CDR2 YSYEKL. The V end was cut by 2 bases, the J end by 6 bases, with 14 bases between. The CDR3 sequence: CASSQPGQPGQPQHF. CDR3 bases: TGCGCCAGCAGCCAACCCGGACAGCCGGGTCAGCCCCAGCATTTT.

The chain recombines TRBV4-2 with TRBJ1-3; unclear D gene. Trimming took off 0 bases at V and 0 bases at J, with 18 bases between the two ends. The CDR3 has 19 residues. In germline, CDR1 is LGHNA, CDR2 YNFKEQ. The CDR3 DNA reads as TGTGCCAGCAGCCAAGAGTGGTGGGCGTCCCTTTCCTCTGGAAACACCATATATTTT. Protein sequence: CASSQEWWASLSSGNTIYF.

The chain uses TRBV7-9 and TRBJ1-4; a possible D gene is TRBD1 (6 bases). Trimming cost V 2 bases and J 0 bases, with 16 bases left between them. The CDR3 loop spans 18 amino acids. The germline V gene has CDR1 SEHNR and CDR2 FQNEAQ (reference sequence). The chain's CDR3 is CASSLKGDRPATNEKLFF. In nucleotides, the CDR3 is TGTGCCAGCAGCTTAAAAGGTGACAGGCCAGCAACTAATGAAAAACTGTTTTTT.